This T cell receptor beta chain was sequenced for a study of blood T cell repertoires in COVID-19. Overall study context: Sample material is recorded as cDNA or gDNA derived from T cells, B-cell-depleted T cells, or PBMCs.

Using immunoSEQ multiplex PCR, the repertoire was profiled, and TCRdb retains in-frame clones only, with some absent. The sample carries 100,000 to 150,000 clones, around 89% recorded once. The specimen sequenced was peripheral blood. The sequence came from a man between 50 and 59 years old with acute or convalescent COVID-19.

In nucleotides, the CDR3 is TGCGCCAGCAGCGCGACAGGGGACGGTTCCGGGGGCTATGGCTACACCTTC. Translating it yields CASSATGDGSGGYGYTF. This chain joins TRBV5-1 and TRBJ1-2; 8 bases are a match to TRBD1. This CDR3 comprises 17 residues. V shed 4 bases and J 4 bases; nucleotides not matched to a gene: 15. From germline, CDR1 is SGHRS and CDR2 YFSETQ.